The clone carrying this T cell receptor (beta chain) occurred many times. Its antigen remains unknown. These data come from a study of T cells in Graves' hyperthyroidism and ophthalmopathy. Findings and limits, study-wide: The model forecast ophthalmopathy, anticipating it by a median 6.5 months before onset. Stable hyperthyroidism and ophthalmopathy were separated using 13 V-J signatures.

V gave up 2 bases and J gave up 0 bases; unmatched junction bases: 3. This CDR3 is built from 15 residues. Per germline, CDR1 SGHDN and CDR2 FVKESK. TCR beta CDR3 regions were amplified from RNA transcripts. A first-round RT-PCR of the TCR CDR3 used the HTBI primer set. MiXCR, applied by TCRdb to the multiplex PCR reads, yields one record per CDR3 protein. The sample records more than 550,000 distinct CDR3 sequences, 40% to 55% being singletons. Sequencing used peripheral blood or thyroid tissue (not recorded which). This sequence originates from an adult man with Graves' disease, either hyperthyroidism or ophthalmopathy (not recorded which). The chain couples TRBV14 to TRBJ2-5; TRBD2 matches 7 bases. The DNA for the CDR3 is TGTGCCAGCAGCCAATTGCGGGGGAACCAAGAGACCCAGTACTTC. It translates to CASSQLRGNQETQYF.